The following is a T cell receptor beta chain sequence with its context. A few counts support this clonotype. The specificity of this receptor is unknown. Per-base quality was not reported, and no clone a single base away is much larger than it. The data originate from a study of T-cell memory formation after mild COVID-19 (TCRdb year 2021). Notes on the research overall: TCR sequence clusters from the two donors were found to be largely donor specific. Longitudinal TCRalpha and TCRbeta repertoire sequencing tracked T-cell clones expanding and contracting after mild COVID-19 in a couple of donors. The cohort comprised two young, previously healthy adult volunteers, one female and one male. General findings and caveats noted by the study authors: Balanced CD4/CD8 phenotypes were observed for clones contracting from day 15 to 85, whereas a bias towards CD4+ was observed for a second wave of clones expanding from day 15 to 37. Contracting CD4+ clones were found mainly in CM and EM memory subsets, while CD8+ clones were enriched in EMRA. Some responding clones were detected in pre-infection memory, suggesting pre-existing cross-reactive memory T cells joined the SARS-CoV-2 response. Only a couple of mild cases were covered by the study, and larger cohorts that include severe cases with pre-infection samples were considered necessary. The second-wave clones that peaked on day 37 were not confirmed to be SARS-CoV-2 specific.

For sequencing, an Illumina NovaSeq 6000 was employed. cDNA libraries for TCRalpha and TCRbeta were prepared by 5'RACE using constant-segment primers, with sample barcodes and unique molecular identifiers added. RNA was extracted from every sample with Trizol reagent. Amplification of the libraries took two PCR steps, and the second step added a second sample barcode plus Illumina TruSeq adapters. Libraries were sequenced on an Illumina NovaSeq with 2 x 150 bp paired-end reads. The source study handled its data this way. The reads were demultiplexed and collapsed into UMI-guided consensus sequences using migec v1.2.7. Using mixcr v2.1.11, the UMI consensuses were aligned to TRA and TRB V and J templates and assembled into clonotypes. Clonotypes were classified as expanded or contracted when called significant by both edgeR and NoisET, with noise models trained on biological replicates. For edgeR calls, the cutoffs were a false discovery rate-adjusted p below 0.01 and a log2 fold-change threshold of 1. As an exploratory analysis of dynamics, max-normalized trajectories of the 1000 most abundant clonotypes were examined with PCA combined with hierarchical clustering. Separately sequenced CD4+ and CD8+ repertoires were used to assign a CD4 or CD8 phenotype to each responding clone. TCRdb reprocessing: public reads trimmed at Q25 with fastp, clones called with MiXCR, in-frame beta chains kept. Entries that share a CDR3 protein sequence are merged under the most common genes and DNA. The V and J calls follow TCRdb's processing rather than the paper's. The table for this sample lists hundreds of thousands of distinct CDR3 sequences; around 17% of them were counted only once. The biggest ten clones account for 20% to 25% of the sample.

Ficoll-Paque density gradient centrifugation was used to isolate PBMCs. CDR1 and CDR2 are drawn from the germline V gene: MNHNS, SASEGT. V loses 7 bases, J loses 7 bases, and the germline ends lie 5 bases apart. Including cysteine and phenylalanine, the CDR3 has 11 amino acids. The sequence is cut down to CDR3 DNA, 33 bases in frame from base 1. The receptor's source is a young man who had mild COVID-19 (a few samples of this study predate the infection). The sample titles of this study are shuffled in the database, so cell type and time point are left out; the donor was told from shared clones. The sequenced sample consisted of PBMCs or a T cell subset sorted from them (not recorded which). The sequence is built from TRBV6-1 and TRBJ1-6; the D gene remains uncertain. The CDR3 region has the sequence CASMGNSPLHF. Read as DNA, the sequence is TGTGCCAGCATGGGCAATTCACCCCTCCACTTT.